This T cell receptor (beta chain) was recovered during a study of radiotherapy plus CTLA-4 blockade in lung cancer. Overall study results and limits: Tumor-origin TCR clones grew in blood after radiotherapy plus ipilimumab.

Sequencing was performed with immunoSEQ multiplex PCR; in TCRdb, only in-frame clones are kept and a portion is missing. The data contain roughly 50,000 clones, roughly 90% of them singletons. The CDR3 consists of 14 residues. V was cut by 3 bases and J by 6 bases, with 13 bases left in between. CDR1 is MNHNS and CDR2 is SASEGT in the germline V gene. With respect to this clone: The antigen remains undetermined.

The genes are TRBV6-1 and TRBJ2-3; D gene unclear. The sample was peripheral blood, taken from a patient treated with radiotherapy plus ipilimumab. The origin of this receptor is a human donor with non-small cell lung cancer whose response to radiotherapy plus ipilimumab could not be evaluated. For the CDR3, the DNA is TGTGCCAGCAGTGATCGGTCTTCAATCGATACGCAGTATTTT. Translation gives CASSDRSSIDTQYF.